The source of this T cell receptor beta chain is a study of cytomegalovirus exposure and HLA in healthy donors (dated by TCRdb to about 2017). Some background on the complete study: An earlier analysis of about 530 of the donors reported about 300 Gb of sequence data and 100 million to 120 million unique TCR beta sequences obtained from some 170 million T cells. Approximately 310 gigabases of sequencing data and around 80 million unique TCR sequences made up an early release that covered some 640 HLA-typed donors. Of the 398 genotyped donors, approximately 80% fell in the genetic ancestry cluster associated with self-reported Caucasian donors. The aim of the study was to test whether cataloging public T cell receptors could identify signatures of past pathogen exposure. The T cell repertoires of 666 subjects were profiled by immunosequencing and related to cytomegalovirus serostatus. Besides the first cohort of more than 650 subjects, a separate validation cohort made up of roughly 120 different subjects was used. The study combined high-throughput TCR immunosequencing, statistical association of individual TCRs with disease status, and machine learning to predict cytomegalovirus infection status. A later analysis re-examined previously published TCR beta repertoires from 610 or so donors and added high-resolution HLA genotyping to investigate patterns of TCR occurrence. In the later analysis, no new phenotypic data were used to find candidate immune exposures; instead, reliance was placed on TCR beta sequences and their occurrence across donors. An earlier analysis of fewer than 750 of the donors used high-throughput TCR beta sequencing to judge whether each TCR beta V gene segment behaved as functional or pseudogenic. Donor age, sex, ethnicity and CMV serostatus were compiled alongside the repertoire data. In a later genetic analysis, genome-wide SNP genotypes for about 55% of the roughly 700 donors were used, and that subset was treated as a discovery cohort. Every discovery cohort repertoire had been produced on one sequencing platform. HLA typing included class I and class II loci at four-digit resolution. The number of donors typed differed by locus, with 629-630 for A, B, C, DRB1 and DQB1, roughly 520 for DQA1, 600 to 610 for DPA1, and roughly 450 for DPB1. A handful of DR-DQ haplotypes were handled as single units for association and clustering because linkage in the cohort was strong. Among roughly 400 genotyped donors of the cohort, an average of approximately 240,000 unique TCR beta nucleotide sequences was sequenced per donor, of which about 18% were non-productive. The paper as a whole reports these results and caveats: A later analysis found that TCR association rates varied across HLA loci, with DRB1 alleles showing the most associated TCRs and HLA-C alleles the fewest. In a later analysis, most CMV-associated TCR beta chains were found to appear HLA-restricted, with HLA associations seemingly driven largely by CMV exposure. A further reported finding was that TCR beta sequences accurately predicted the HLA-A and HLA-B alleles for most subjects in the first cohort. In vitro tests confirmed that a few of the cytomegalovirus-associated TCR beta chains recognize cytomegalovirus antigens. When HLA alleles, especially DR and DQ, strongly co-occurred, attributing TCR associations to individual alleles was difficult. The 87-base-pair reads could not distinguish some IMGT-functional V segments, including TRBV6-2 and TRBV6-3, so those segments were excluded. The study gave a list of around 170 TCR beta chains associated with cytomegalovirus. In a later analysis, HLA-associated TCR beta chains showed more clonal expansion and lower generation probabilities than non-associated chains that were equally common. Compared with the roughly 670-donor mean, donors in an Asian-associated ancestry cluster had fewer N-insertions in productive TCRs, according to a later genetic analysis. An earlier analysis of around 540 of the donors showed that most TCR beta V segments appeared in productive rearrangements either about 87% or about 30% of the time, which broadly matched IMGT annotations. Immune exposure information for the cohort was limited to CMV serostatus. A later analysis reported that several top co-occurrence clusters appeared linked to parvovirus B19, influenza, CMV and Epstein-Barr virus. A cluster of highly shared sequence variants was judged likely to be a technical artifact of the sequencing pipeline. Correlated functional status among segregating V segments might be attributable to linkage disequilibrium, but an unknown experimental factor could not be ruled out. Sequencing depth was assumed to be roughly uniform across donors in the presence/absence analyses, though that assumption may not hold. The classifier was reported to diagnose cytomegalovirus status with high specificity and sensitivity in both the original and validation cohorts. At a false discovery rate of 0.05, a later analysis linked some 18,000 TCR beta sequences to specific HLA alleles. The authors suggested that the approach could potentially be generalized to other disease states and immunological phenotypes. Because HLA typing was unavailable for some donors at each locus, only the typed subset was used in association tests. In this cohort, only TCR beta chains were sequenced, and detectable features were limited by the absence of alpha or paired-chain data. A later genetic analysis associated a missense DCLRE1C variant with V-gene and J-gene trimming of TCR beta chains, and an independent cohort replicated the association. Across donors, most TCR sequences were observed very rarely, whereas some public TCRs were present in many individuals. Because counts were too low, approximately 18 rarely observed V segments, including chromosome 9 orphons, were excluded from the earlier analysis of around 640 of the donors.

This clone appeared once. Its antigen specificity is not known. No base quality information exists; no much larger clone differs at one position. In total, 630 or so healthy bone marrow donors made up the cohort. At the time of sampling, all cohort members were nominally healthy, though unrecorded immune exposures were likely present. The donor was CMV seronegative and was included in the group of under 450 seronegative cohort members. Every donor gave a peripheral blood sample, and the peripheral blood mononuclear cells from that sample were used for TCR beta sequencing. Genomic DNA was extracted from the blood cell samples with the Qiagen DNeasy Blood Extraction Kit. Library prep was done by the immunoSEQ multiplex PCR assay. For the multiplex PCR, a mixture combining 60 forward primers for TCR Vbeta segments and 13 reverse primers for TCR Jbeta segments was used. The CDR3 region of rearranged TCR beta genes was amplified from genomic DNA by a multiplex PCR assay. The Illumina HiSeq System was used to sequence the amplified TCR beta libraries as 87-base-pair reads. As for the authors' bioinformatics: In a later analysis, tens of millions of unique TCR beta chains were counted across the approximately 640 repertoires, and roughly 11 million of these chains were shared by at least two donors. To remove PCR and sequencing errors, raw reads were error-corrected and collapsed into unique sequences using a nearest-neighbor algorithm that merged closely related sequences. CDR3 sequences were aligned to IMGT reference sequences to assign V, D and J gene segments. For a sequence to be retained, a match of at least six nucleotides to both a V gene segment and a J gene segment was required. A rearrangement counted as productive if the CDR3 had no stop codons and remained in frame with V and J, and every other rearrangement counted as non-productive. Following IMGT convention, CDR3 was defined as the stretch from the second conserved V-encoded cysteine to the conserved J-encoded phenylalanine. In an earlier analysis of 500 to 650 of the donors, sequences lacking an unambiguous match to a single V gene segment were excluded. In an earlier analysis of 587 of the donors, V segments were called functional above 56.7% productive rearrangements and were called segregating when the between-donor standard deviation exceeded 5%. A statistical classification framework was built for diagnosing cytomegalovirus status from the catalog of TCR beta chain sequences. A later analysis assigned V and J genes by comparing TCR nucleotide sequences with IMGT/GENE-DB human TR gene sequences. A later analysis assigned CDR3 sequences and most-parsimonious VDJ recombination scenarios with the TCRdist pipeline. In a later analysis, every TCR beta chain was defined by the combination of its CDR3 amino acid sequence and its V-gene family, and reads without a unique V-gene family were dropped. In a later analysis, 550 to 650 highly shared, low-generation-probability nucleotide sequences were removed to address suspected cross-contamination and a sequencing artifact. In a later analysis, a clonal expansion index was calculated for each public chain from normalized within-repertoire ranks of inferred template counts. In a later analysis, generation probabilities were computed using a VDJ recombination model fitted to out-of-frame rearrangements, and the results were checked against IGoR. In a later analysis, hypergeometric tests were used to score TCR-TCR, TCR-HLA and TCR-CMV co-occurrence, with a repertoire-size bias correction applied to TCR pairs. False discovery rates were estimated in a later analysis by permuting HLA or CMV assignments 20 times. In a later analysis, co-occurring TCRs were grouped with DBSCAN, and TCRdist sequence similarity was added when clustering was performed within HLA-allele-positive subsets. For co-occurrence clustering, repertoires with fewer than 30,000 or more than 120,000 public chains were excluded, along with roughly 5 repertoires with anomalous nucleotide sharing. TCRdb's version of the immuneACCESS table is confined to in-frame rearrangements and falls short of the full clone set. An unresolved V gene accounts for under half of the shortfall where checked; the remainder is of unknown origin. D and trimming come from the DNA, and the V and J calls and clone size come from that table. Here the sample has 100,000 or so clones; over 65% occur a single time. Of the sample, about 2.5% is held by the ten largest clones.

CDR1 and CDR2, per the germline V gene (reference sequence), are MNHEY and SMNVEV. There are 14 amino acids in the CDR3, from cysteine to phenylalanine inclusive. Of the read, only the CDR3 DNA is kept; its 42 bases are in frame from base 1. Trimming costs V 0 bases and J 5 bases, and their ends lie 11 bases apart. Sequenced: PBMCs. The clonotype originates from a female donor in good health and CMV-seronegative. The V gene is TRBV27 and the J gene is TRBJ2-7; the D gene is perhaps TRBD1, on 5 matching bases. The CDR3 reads CASSLSKRGDEQYF. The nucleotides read TGTGCCAGCAGTTTATCGAAAAGGGGTGACGAGCAGTACTTC.